Below are 25 T cell receptor beta chains sequenced from a single sample in a study of control samples from healthy donors and cancer patients. Repertoires were generated with immunoSEQ multiplex PCR, while TCRdb's copy carries only in-frame clones and drops some. The sample records approximately 120,000 clones, about nine tenths being singletons. Specimen: blood. The receptors were sampled from a man aged 35 to 55 in good health.

In DNA form, the CDR3 reads TGTGCCAGCAGTGGTTCTCAGGGGGCGAGGGAGCAGTACTTC. Translation: CASSGSQGAREQYF. J is TRBJ2-7 and V is TRBV25-1; 8 nucleotides line up with TRBD1. With V trimmed by 4 bases and J by 7 bases, 9 bases remained unmatched. The CDR3 loop spans 14 amino acids. Germline CDR1 is MGHDK and CDR2 is SYGVNS.

The chain couples TRBV7-2 to TRBJ2-2; D gene unclear. CDR1 and CDR2 from the germline V gene are SGHTA and FQGNSA. Trimming shortened V by 1 base and J by 4 bases, and 7 bases separated the two germline ends. This CDR3 comprises 14 residues. The CDR3 DNA reads TGTGCCAGCAGCTTAGGGCTAGGCACCGGGGAGCTGTTTTTT. Amino acid sequence: CASSLGLGTGELFF.

V gene TRBV19 combines with J gene TRBJ1-2, with D possibly matching TRBD1 (5 bases). Germline lookup yields CDR1 LNHDA and CDR2 SQIVND (reference sequence). V was cut by 4 bases and J by 2 bases, with 8 bases left in between. There are 13 residues in the CDR3. The CDR3: CASSKGLNYGYTF. CDR3 nucleotides: TGTGCCAGTAGTAAGGGGCTGAACTATGGCTACACCTTC.

The chain couples TRBV4-1 to TRBJ2-5; 8 bases line up with TRBD2. V dropped 6 bases and J dropped 1; count of bases not matched to a gene: 4. This CDR3 comprises 14 residues. Looked up from germline, CDR1 is MGHRA and CDR2 is YSYEKL. CDR3 amino acids: CASRAGALQETQYF. CDR3 coding DNA: TGCGCCAGCAGAGCGGGGGCCCTCCAAGAGACCCAGTACTTC.

V usage is TRBV3-1 (or the pseudogene TRBV3-2) and J usage is TRBJ1-6; D gene unclear. Germline lookup yields CDR1 LGHDT and CDR2 YNNKEL (reference sequence). Trimming took 3 bases from V and 5 from J, leaving 8 bases between them. This CDR3 comprises 14 residues. CDR3 region: CASSHGRNNSPLHF. CDR3 nucleotides: TGTGCCAGCAGCCATGGACGGAATAATTCACCCCTCCACTTT.

The rearrangement uses TRBV15 and TRBJ1-1, with D tentatively TRBD1 (5 bases). The CDR3 runs to 15 residues. Trimming cost V 1 base and J 1 base, with 10 bases left between them. Germline V lookup: CDR1 LNHNV, CDR2 YYDKDF (reference sequence). CDR3 region: CATSRGAGWNTEAFF. The CDR3 coding sequence is TGTGCCACCAGCAGAGGAGCAGGGTGGAACACTGAAGCTTTCTTT.

The rearrangement uses TRBV20-1 and TRBJ1-3; D call uncertain. This CDR3 is built from 11 residues. Germline CDR1 and CDR2: DFQATT and SNEGSKA (reference sequence). Trimming removed 4 bases from V and 5 bases from J, with 6 bases in between. The CDR3: CSATDRNTIYF. DNA for the CDR3: TGCAGTGCTACCGACAGAAACACCATATATTTT.

The V gene is TRBV5-1, the J gene TRBJ2-5; 7 nucleotides match TRBD1. J gave up 1 base and V 3 bases, and 3 bases lay outside the gene matches. The germline V gene has CDR1 SGHRS and CDR2 YFSETQ. The CDR3 runs 14 residues. CDR3 loop: CASSSTGVQETQYF. Here the CDR3 DNA reads TGCGCCAGCAGCTCCACAGGGGTCCAAGAGACCCAGTACTTC. Full variable domain (rest looked up from reference TRBV5-1 and TRBJ2-5): KAGVTQTPRYLIKTRGQQVTLSCSPISGHRSVSWYQQTPGQGLQFLFEYFSETQRNKGNFPGRFSGRQFSNSRSEMNVSTLELGDSALYLCASSSTGVQETQYFGPGTRLLVL.

The chain uses TRBV21-1 and TRBJ2-1; TRBD1, as called in the table, went unchecked against the DNA. TRBV21-1 is described as a pseudogene. The CDR3 length is 15 residues. The CDR3 DNA follows: TGTGCCAGCAGCCGCAAAGGGACAGGGGGAATATGGCCGTTCTTC. Translation: CASSRKGTGGIWPFF.

This clone was seen a few times. The chain combines TRBV14 with TRBJ1-2, with D possibly matching TRBD1 (5 bases). Per the germline V gene, CDR1 is SGHDN and CDR2 is FVKESK. The V end lost 1 base, the J end lost 4 bases, and 7 bases lay between the germline ends. CDR3 length: 13 residues. Written as DNA, the CDR3 is TGTGCCAGCAGCCAAGCTAGGGGCTATGGCTACACCTTC. The encoded protein is CASSQARGYGYTF.

The genes are TRBV2 and TRBJ1-2; D ambiguous. The CDR3 runs 12 residues. From germline, CDR1 is SNHLY and CDR2 FYNNEI. V lost 6 bases and J lost 2, with 7 bases in between. In nucleotides, the CDR3 is TGTGCCAGCAGCCAACTAAACTATGGCTACACCTTC. The encoded protein is CASSQLNYGYTF.

Points on this clone: Other DNA sequences from this sample encode an identical CDR3 as well. V and J are TRBV19 and TRBJ1-1; tentative D call: TRBD1 (6 bases). CDR1 is LNHDA, CDR2 SQIVND, per germline (reference sequence). V shed 0 bases and J shed 1 base, with 6 bases lying between them. The CDR3 runs 14 residues. DNA for the CDR3: TGTGCCAGTAGTATAGACAGGGGGAACACTGAAGCTTTCTTT. It specifies CASSIDRGNTEAFF.

The V call is TRBV25-1, the J call TRBJ1-2, with 10 bases that match TRBD1. V trimming: 3 bases; J trimming: 6 bases; junction bases outside the gene matches: 7. The CDR3 covers 15 residues. Per the germline V gene, CDR1 is MGHDK and CDR2 is SYGVNS. The CDR3 bases are TGTGCCAGCAGTGACTCCGGGACAGGGGACCATGGCTACACCTTC. The encoded protein is CASSDSGTGDHGYTF.

This sequence joins TRBV5-1 and TRBJ1-2, with a weak D call TRBD1 (5 bases). The CDR3 sequence is 15 residues long. V shed 0 bases and J shed 7 bases, with 16 bases lying between them. The V gene's germline CDR1 is SGHRS and CDR2 YFSETQ. The CDR3 DNA reads as TGCGCCAGCAGCTTGGAGCCGAGATCGGGGGTTGGCTACACCTTC. Amino acid sequence: CASSLEPRSGVGYTF.

The chain recombines TRBV11-3 with TRBJ2-2; D is unclear. The V end was cut by 0 bases, the J end by 1 base, with 18 bases between. This CDR3 region has 19 residues. CDR1 and CDR2 from the germline V gene are SGHNT and YENEEA. CDR3 in DNA: TGTGCCAGCAGCTTAGAGGCCCCTCTTAGGCGCCGGAACACCGGGGAGCTGTTTTTT. Translating it yields CASSLEAPLRRRNTGELFF.

V and J are TRBV11-3 and TRBJ2-7, with 7 bases aligning to TRBD2. V was clipped by 4 bases and J by 0 bases; unmatched bases: 6. The CDR3 has 15 amino acids. The germline gives CDR1 SGHNT, CDR2 YENEEA. CDR3 loop: CASSSGGTNSYEQYF. In DNA form, the CDR3 reads TGTGCCAGCAGCTCCGGCGGGACTAACTCCTACGAGCAGTACTTC.

This clone was counted a single time. This rearrangement joins TRBV10-3 to TRBJ1-1; no firm D call. The CDR3 runs 15 residues. The V end lost 10 bases, the J end lost 4 bases, and 22 bases lay between the germline ends. The V gene's germline CDR1 is ENHRY and CDR2 SYGVKD. For the CDR3, the DNA is TGTGCCACCTCGAAGCGCCAAGACCGGGGCACTGAAGCTTTCTTT. It codes for CATSKRQDRGTEAFF.

The V gene is TRBV9, the J gene TRBJ1-3, with 7 bases aligning to TRBD1. The V gene's germline CDR1 is SGDLS and CDR2 YYNGEE. Trimming at V came to 1 base and at J to 4 bases, leaving 5 bases not matched to a gene. CDR3 length: 15 residues. The chain's CDR3 is CASSVKTGWGNTIYF. The CDR3 DNA reads TGTGCCAGCAGCGTAAAGACAGGGTGGGGAAACACCATATATTTT. The complete variable domain, with remaining parts taken from reference TRBV9 and TRBJ1-3, reads DSGVTQTPKHLITATGQRVTLRCSPRSGDLSVYWYQQSLDQGLQFLIQYYNGEERAKGNILERFSAQQFPDLHSELNLSSLELGDSALYFCASSVKTGWGNTIYFGEGSWLTVV.

V usage is TRBV19 and J usage is TRBJ2-7; 8 positions match TRBD1. The J segment lost 5 bases and the V segment lost 0 bases, leaving 9 bases of the junction unmatched. The CDR3 extends over 16 amino acids. In germline, CDR1 is LNHDA, CDR2 SQIVND (reference sequence). CDR3 coding DNA: TGTGCCAGTAGTATAGACGCCGGGACAGGCCTAAACGAGCAGTACTTC. Translating gives CASSIDAGTGLNEQYF.

The chain links TRBV24-1 to TRBJ1-2; D might be TRBD1 (6 bases). Germline V CDR1 and CDR2: KGHDR, SFDVKD. Trimming removed 8 bases at V and 3 bases at J, with 12 bases between. CDR3 length: 13 residues. CDR3 in amino acids: CATKGDTDYGYTF. In DNA, the CDR3 is TGTGCCACCAAGGGGGACACCGACTATGGCTACACCTTC.

This sequence joins TRBV3-1 (or the pseudogene TRBV3-2) and TRBJ1-1; 9 bases agree with TRBD1. This CDR3 has 14 residues. The V and J ends lost 3 bases and 6 bases, in that order; junction bases with no gene match: 5. CDR1 LGHDT and CDR2 YNNKEL come from the germline V gene (reference sequence). As DNA, the CDR3 is TGTGCCAGCAGCCAGACAGGGGGAACCCCTGAAGCTTTCTTT. Protein product: CASSQTGGTPEAFF.

The chain recombines TRBV3-1 (or the pseudogene TRBV3-2) with TRBJ2-7, with D perhaps given as TRBD1 or TRBD2 (5 bases each). The V end lost 2 bases, the J end lost 2 bases, and 16 bases lay between the germline ends. This CDR3 has 16 amino acids. The germline gives CDR1 LGHDT, CDR2 YNNKEL (reference sequence). The CDR3 sequence is CASSQSPGPGTYEQYF. Here the CDR3 DNA reads TGTGCCAGCAGCCAAAGCCCGGGACCCGGGACCTACGAGCAGTACTTC.

This chain uses TRBV5-1 with TRBJ1-2; D is unclear. CDR1 and CDR2 from the germline V gene are SGHRS and YFSETQ. The ends were cut back, 2 bases at V and 2 bases at J, with 7 bases in the middle. The CDR3 sequence is 13 residues long. CDR3 region: CASSLGQNYGYTF. CDR3 in DNA: TGCGCCAGCAGCTTAGGGCAGAACTATGGCTACACCTTC.

This chain uses TRBV4-2 with TRBJ2-7; D could derive from TRBD1 or TRBD2 (5 bases each). The V end lost 3 bases, the J end lost 12 bases, and 18 bases lay between the germline ends. This CDR3 region has 13 residues. Germline V gene lookup returns CDR1 LGHNA and CDR2 YNFKEQ. CDR3 region: CASSQDSGTSPYF. The CDR3 DNA sequence: TGTGCCAGCAGCCAGGACTCCGGGACCTCCCCGTACTTC.

A note on this clone: Relative to the germline gene, one junction end is altered; a read error may explain this. The rearrangement links TRBV10-2 to TRBJ1-5; 9 bases fit TRBD1. The length of the CDR3 is 14 residues. CDR1 WSHSY and CDR2 SAAADI come from the germline V gene. This CDR3 is CASRLGQGKQPQHF. In DNA form, the CDR3 reads TGCGCCAGCAGACTGGGACAGGGCAAGCAGCCCCAGCATTTT.